The clone carrying this T cell receptor beta chain was counted at least ten times. The sample belongs to a study of T cells in Graves' hyperthyroidism and ophthalmopathy. CDR3 size: 13 residues. The V end was cut by 2 bases, the J end by 5 bases, with 6 bases between. Germline-derived CDR1 and CDR2 are SGHTA and FQGTGA. What was amplified from RNA transcripts were TCR beta CDR3 regions. HTBI primers were used for first-round RT-PCR of the TCR CDR3. Each CDR3 protein is one row after TCRdb ran MiXCR on the multiplex PCR reads. This table holds 310,000 or so distinct CDR3 sequences, 17% found once. The chain recombines TRBV7-3 with TRBJ2-2; D uncertain. The clonotype was recovered from a woman aged 55-69 years with Graves' ophthalmopathy. Input material: blood. The CDR3 DNA sequence: TGTGCCAGCAGCTTATCAGCTACCGGGGAGCTGTTTTTT. Translation: CASSLSATGELFF.